This T cell receptor beta chain was found in a study of CD8+CD57+ T cells in acquired aplastic anemia. On the study more broadly: Sequencing produced an average of around 10 million reads per healthy donor for CD4+ cells.

Trimming left V 2 bases short and J 6 bases short, with 15 bases between. Germline V gives CDR1 SGHNT, CDR2 YYREEE (reference sequence). The CDR3 is 16 residues long. Study conclusions and caveats: It was found that fewer than 35 CD8+ CDR3 sequences were shared between patients and controls.

Concerning this clonotype itself: Its antigen is undetermined.

Profiling of TCR beta VDJ combinations and CDR3 sequences used genomic DNA as template. TCRdb processed the reads anew with MiXCR; each CDR3 protein has one entry. Seen here are just over 400,000 distinct CDR3 sequences, 65% to 80% observed once, and the top ten hold under 4.5%. The sequence came from a human donor in good health, serving as a control. The chain uses TRBV5-4 and TRBJ1-6; D call uncertain. Sequenced: sorted CD4+, CD8+, or CD8+CD57+ T cells (not recorded which) from PBMCs. DNA for the CDR3: TGTGCCAGCAGCTTTTCGACACCCGAACCTAATTCACCCCTCCACTTT. Protein: CASSFSTPEPNSPLHF.